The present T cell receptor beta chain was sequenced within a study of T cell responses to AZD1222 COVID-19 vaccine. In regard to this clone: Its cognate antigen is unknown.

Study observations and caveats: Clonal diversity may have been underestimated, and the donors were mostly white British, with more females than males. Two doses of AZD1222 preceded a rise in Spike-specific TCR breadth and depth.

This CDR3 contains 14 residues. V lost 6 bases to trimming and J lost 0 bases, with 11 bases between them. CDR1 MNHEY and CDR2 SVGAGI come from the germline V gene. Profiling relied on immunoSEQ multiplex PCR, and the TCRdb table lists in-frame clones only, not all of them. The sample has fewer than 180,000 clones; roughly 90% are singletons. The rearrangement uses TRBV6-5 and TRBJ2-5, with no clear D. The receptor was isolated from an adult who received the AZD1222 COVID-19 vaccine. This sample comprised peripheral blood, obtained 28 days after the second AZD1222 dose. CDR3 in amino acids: CASSLMGNQETQYF. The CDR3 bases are TGTGCCAGCAGCTTGATGGGGAACCAAGAGACCCAGTACTTC.